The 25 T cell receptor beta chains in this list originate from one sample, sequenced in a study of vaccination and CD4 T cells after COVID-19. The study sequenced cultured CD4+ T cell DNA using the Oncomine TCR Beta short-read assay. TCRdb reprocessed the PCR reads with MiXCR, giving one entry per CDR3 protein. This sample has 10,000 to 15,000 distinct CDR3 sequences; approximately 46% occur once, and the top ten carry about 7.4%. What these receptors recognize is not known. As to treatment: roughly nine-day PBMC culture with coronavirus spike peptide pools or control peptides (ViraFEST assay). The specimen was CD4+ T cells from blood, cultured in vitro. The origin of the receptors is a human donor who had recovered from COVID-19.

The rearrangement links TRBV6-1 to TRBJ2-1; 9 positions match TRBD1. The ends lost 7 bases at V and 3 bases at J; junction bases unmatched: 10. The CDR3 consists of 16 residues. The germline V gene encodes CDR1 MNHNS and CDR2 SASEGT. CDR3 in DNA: TGTGCCAGCATAGAGGGGACAGGGTCTTTCTACAATGAGCAGTTCTTC. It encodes CASIEGTGSFYNEQFF.

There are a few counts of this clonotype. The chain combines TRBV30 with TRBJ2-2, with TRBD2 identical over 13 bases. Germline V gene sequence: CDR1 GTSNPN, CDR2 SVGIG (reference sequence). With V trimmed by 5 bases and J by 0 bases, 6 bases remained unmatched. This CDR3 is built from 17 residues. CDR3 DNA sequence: TGTGCCTGGGGGGGACTAGCGGGGACTACGAACACCGGGGAGCTGTTTTTT. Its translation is CAWGGLAGTTNTGELFF.

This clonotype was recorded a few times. In nucleotides, the CDR3 is TGTGCCAGTCGGGGGACGGATCAAGAGACCCAGTACTTC. Translated: CASRGTDQETQYF. The chain carries TRBV19 and TRBJ2-5; D might be TRBD2 (6 bases). The CDR3 is made up of 13 amino acids. The V end was cut by 8 bases, the J end by 2 bases, with 12 bases between. Germline CDR1 and CDR2: LNHDA and SQIVND (reference sequence). Based on the CDR3 plus reference TRBV19 and TRBJ2-5, the full variable domain is DGGITQSPKYLFRKEGQNVTLSCEQNLNHDAMYWYRQDPGQGLRLIYYSQIVNDFQKGDIAEGYSVSREKKESFPLTVTSAQKNPTAFYLCASRGTDQETQYFGPGTRLLVL.

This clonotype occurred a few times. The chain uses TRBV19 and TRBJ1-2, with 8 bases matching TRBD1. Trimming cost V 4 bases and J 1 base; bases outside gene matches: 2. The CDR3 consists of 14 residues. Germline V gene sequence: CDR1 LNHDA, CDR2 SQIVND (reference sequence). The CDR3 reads CASSKGQGNYGYTF. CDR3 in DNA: TGTGCCAGTAGTAAAGGACAGGGTAACTATGGCTACACCTTC.

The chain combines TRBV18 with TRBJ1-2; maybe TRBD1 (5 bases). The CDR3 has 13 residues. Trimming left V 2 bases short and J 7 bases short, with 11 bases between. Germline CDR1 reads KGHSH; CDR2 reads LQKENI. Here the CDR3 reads CASSPEAGGGYTF. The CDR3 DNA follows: TGTGCCAGCTCACCAGAGGCTGGGGGTGGCTACACCTTC.

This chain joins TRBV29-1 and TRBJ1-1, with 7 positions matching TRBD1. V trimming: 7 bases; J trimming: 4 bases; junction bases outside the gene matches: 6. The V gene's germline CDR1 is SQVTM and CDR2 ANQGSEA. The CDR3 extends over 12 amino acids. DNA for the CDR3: TGCAGCGCCCCAGGGGGACCCACTGAAGCTTTCTTT. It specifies CSAPGGPTEAFF.

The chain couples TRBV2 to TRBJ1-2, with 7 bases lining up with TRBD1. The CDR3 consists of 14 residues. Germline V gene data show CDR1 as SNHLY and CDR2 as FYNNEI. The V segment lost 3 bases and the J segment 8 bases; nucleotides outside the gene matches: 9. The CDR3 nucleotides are TGTGCCAGCAGTGAGAGGGACAGCCCGGGAGGCTACACCTTC. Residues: CASSERDSPGGYTF.

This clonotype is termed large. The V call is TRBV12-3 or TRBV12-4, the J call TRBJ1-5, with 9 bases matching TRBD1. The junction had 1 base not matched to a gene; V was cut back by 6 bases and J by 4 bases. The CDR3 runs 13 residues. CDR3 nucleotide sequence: TGTGCCAGCAGAGGACAGGGGAATCAGCCCCAGCATTTT. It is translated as CASRGQGNQPQHF.

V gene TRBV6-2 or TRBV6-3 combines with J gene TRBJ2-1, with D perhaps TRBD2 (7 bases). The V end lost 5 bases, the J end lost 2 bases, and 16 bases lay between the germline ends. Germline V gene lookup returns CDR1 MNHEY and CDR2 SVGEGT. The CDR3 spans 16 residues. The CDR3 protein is CASSGQGGGPYNEQFF. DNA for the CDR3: TGTGCCAGCAGTGGGCAAGGGGGAGGGCCCTACAATGAGCAGTTCTTC.

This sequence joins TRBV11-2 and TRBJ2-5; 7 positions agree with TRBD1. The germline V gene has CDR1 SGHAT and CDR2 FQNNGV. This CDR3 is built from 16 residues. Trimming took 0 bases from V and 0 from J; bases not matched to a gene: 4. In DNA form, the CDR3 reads TGTGCCAGCAGCTTAGAGGGCAGGGGGTACCAAGAGACCCAGTACTTC. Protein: CASSLEGRGYQETQYF. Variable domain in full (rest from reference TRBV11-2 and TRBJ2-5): EAGVAQSPRYKIIEKRQSVAFWCNPISGHATLYWYQQILGQGPKLLIQFQNNGVVDDSQLPKDRFSAERLKGVDSTLKIQPAKLEDSAVYLCASSLEGRGYQETQYFGPGTRLLVL.

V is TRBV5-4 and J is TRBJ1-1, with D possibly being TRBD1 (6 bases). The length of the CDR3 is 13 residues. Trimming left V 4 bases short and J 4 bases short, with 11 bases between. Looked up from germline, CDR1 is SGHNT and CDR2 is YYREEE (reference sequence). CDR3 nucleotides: TGTGCCAGCAGCCGTAGAGGGGGCACTGAAGCTTTCTTT. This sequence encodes CASSRRGGTEAFF.

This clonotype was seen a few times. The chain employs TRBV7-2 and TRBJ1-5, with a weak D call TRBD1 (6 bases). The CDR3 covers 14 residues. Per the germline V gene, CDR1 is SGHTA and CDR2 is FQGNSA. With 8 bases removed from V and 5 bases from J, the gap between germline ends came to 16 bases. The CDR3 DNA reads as TGTGCCAGCGCACTAACAGGGACTGATCAGCCCCAGCATTTT. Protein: CASALTGTDQPQHF. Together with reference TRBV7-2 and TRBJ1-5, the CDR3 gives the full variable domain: GAGVSQSPSNKVTEKGKDVELRCDPISGHTALYWYRQSLGQGLEFLIYFQGNSAPDKSGLPSDRFSAERTGGSVSTLTIQRTQQEDSAVYLCASALTGTDQPQHFGDGTRLSIL.

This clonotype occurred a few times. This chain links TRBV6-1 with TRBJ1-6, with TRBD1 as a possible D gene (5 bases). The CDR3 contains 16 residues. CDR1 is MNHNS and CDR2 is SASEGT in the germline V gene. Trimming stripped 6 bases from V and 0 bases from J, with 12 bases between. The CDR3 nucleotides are TGTGCCAGCAGCTCCCAGGGAGGCTCCTATAATTCACCCCTCCACTTT. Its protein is CASSSQGGSYNSPLHF.

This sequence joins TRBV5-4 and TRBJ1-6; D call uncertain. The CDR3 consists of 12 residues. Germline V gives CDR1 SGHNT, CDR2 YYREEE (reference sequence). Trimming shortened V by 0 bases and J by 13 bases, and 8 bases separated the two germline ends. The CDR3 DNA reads TGTGCCAGCAGCTTGGAGGGTAGGCCCCTCCACTTT. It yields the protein CASSLEGRPLHF.

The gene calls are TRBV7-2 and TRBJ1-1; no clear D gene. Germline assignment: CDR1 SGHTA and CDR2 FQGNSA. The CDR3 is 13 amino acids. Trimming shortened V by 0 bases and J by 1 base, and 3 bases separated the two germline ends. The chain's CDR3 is CASSLARNTEAFF. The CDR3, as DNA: TGTGCCAGCAGCTTAGCAAGGAACACTGAAGCTTTCTTT.

Written as DNA, the CDR3 is TGTGCCAGCAGCTTAGTTGCGACAAATCAGCCCCAGCATTTT. Translating it yields CASSLVATNQPQHF. The chain joins TRBV11-2 to TRBJ1-5; D call uncertain. V lost 1 base and J 4 bases, leaving 8 bases between the germline ends. This CDR3 is built from 14 residues. CDR1 is SGHAT, CDR2 FQNNGV, per germline.

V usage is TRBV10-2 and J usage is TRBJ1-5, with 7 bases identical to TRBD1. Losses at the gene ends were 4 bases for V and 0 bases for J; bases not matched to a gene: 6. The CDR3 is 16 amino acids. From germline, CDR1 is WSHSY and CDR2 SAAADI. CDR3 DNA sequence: TGCGCCAGCAGTGGCAGGGGGTACTATAGCAATCAGCCCCAGCATTTT. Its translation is CASSGRGYYSNQPQHF.

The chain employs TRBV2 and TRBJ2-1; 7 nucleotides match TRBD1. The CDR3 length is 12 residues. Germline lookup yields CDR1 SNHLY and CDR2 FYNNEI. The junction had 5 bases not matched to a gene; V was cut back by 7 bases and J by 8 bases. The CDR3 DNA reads TGTGCCAGCAAACAGGGGATAGATGAGCAGTTCTTC. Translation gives CASKQGIDEQFF.

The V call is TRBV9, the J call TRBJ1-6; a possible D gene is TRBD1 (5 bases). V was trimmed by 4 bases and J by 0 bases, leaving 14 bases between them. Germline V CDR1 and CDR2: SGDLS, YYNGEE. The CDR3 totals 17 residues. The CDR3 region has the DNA TGTGCCAGCAGCTCCCAGGGAGGGAACTCCTATAATTCACCCCTCCACTTT. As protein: CASSSQGGNSYNSPLHF.

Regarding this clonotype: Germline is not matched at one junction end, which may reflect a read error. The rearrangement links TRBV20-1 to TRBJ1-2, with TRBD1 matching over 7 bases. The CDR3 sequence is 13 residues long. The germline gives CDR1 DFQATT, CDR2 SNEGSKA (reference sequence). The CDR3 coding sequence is TGCAGCGCTAAGGAGACAGGGCGACATGGCTACACCTTC. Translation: CSAKETGRHGYTF.

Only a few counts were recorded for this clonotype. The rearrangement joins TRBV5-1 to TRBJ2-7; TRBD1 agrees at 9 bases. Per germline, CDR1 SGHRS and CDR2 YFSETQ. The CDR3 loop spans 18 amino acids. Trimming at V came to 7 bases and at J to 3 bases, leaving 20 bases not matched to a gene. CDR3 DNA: TGCGCCAGCGGCCAATTCGGGACGGGACAGGGAAACAACTACGAGCAGTACTTC. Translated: CASGQFGTGQGNNYEQYF.

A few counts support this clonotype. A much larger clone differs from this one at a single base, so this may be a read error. Written as DNA, the CDR3 is TGTGCCAGCAGGAAGATACAGCCCATGCTGTCAGAGACCCAGTACTTC. This sequence encodes CASRKIQPMLSETQYF. The genes are TRBV21-1 and TRBJ2-5; TRBD1 is taken as the D call from the table, unchecked against the DNA. TRBV21-1 is deemed a pseudogene. The CDR3 runs 16 residues.

The CDR3 nucleotides read TGTGCCAGCAGACCCCAGGCACTTGGAGACTATGGCTACACCTTC. Its translation is CASRPQALGDYGYTF. The V and J genes are TRBV27 and TRBJ1-2; D is unresolved. V was trimmed by 6 bases and J by 3 bases, leaving 17 bases between them. The V gene's germline CDR1 is MNHEY and CDR2 SMNVEV (reference sequence). The CDR3 sequence is 15 residues long.

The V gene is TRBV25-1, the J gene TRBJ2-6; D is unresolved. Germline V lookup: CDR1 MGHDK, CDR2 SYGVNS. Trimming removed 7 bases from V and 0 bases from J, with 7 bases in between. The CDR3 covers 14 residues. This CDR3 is CASNGDSGANVLTF. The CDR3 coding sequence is TGTGCCAGCAATGGAGACTCTGGGGCCAACGTCCTGACTTTC.

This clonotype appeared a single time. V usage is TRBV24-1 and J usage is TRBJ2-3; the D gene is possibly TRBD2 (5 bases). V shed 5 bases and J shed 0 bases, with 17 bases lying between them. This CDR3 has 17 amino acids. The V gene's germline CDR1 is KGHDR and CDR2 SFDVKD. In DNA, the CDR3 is TGTGCCACCAGTGGTTGGGCAGCGGATTCTAGCACAGATACGCAGTATTTT. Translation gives CATSGWAADSSTDTQYF.